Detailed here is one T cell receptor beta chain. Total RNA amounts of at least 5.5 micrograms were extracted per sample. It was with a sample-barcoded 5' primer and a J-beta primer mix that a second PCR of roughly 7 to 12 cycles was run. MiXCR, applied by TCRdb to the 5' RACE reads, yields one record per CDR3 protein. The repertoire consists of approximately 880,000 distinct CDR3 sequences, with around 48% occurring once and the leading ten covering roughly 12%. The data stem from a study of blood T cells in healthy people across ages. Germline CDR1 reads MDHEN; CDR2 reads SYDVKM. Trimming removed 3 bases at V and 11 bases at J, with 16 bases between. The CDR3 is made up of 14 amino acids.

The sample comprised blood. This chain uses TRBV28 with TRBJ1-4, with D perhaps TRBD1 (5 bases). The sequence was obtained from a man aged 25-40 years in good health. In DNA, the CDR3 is TGTGCCAGCAGTTTGGGGCAGGGAATGAGGAAACTGTTTTTT. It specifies CASSLGQGMRKLFF.